This T cell receptor (beta chain) was documented in a study of neurological immune-mediated disorders. The cDNA came from 5'RACE, which used 10-nucleotide random UMIs. The output of every sequencing run exceeded 180 million TCR-beta sequences, derived from 15-18 subjects. Each CDR3 protein gets one entry after TCRdb re-called the 5' RACE reads with MiXCR. The table lists approximately 32,000 distinct CDR3 sequences, roughly 7% of them singletons, with roughly 4.4% in the top ten. This CDR3 contains 15 residues. V was pared by 5 bases and J by 1 base, with 14 bases between. Per germline, CDR1 LGHNA and CDR2 YNFKEQ. PBMCs numbering 2 million and stored at -80 C yielded the unsorted libraries. This clonotype was detected many times.

The sequenced sample was PBMCs. The TCR comes from a woman between 40 and 55 years old in good health. V and J are TRBV4-2 and TRBJ1-1; D remains unclear. In DNA form, the CDR3 reads TGTGCCAGCAGCTTCCGCGGCGGAACGAACACTGAAGCTTTCTTT. This codes for CASSFRGGTNTEAFF.